This TCR beta chain was sequenced for a study of T-cell memory formation after mild COVID-19. Study-wide context: There were largely donor-specific TCR clusters. Study outcomes and limitations: Clones that contracted from day 15 to 85 were balanced CD4/CD8, while later expanders leaned CD4+. For second-wave clones that peaked at day 37, SARS-CoV-2 specificity went unverified.

cDNA libraries for TCR alpha and TCR beta, carrying sample barcodes and UMIs, came from 5'RACE with constant-segment primers. TCRdb re-called the 5' RACE reads with MiXCR, one entry per CDR3 protein. Of roughly 280,000 distinct CDR3 sequences listed, approximately 8% are singletons. A remark on this clonotype: Its antigen is unknown.

The sequence was obtained from a man younger than 30 who had mild COVID-19 (a few samples of this study predate the infection). Cell type and time point are not known. Sequencing was done on a sample of PBMCs or a T cell subset sorted from them (not recorded which).

The CDR3 DNA sequence: TGCGCCAGCAGCCAAGTCGCGGGGACAGGGAACAATCAGCCCCAGCATTTT. As protein: CASSQVAGTGNNQPQHF. The chain employs TRBV4-1 and TRBJ1-5; 9 bases align to TRBD1. V lost 1 base and J lost 3; bases outside the gene matches: 7. Germline CDR1 reads MGHRA; CDR2 reads YSYEKL. This CDR3 spans 17 amino acids.